A single sample gave rise to the 32 T cell receptor beta chains below, sequenced in a study of blood T cell repertoires in COVID-19. The protocol was immunoSEQ multiplex PCR, while the TCRdb copy is restricted to in-frame clones and leaves out a portion. This table has roughly 100,000 clones, more than 80% appearing once. The source material was peripheral blood. Receptors were obtained from a woman aged 60-70 years with acute or convalescent COVID-19.

This rearrangement joins TRBV28 to TRBJ2-2; D perhaps matches TRBD1 (6 bases). CDR3 size: 17 residues. The germline gives CDR1 MDHEN, CDR2 SYDVKM. V was clipped by 5 bases and J by 4 bases, with 20 bases between them. CDR3 nucleotides: TGTGCCAGCAGTACCTGGGGGCTACACGGAGCCACCGGGGAGCTGTTTTTT. Its translation is CASSTWGLHGATGELFF.

The chain has TRBV11-2 and TRBJ2-7, with 8 bases lining up with TRBD2. Germline V gives CDR1 SGHAT, CDR2 FQNNGV. The CDR3 length is 15 residues. V was clipped by 3 bases and J by 4 bases; unmatched bases: 8. The chain's CDR3 is CASSLSGLAGYEQYV. The CDR3 nucleotides read TGTGCCAGCAGCTTGTCCGGACTAGCCGGATACGAGCAGTACGTC.

This clone was recorded only once. The chain combines TRBV2 with TRBJ2-1, with 8 bases aligning to TRBD2. V shed 8 bases, J shed 6 bases, and the junction held 6 bases outside the gene matches. CDR1 SNHLY and CDR2 FYNNEI come from the germline V gene. The CDR3 spans 13 residues. CDR3 sequence (DNA): TGTGCCAGCGCATGGACTAGCACCAATGAGCAGTTCTTC. Its protein product is CASAWTSTNEQFF.

The rearrangement joins TRBV7-8 to TRBJ2-5; 7 bases line up with TRBD2. Germline-derived CDR1 and CDR2 are SGHVS and FQNEAQ. V gave up 5 bases and J gave up 5 bases; unmatched junction bases: 14. The CDR3 consists of 16 residues. The CDR3 sequence: CASSPRRAGAEETQYF. The CDR3 coding sequence is TGTGCCAGCAGCCCCAGACGTGCGGGAGCGGAGGAGACCCAGTACTTC.

The chain couples TRBV6-5 to TRBJ1-4; D is possibly TRBD1 (6 bases). The CDR3 sequence is 14 residues long. Deletions cut 2 bases from V and 5 bases from J, with 9 bases between. Germline V CDR1 and CDR2: MNHEY, SVGAGI. CDR3 loop: CASSYGGRNEKLFF. CDR3 DNA: TGTGCCAGCAGTTACGGGGGCAGAAATGAAAAACTGTTTTTT.

This clone occurred a few times. The rearrangement links TRBV9 to TRBJ1-2, with a weak D call TRBD1 (5 bases). The germline V gene has CDR1 SGDLS and CDR2 YYNGEE. The CDR3 consists of 13 residues. V was pared by 2 bases and J by 3 bases, with 8 bases between. In DNA form, the CDR3 reads TGTGCCAGCAGCGTGGGAGGGGACTATGGCTACACCTTC. Protein: CASSVGGDYGYTF.

This chain connects TRBV27 to TRBJ2-1; 7 nucleotides line up with TRBD2. Trimming removed 2 bases from V and 5 bases from J; junction bases left unmatched: 3. In germline, CDR1 is MNHEY, CDR2 SMNVEV (reference sequence). The CDR3 covers 14 residues. The CDR3 DNA is TGTGCCAGCAGTTTACTGCGGGAGAACAATGAGCAGTTCTTC. It codes for CASSLLRENNEQFF.

The rearrangement joins TRBV6-1 to TRBJ1-5; tentative D call: TRBD1 (6 bases). The ends were cut back, 4 bases at V and 0 bases at J, with 13 bases in the middle. This CDR3 region has 16 residues. CDR1 and CDR2 (germline): MNHNS, SASEGT. CDR3 coding DNA: TGTGCCAGCAGTGTTTACAGGACAGCTAGCAATCAGCCCCAGCATTTT. Translating it yields CASSVYRTASNQPQHF.

The chain has TRBV11-1 and TRBJ1-2, with 7 bases that match TRBD1. The CDR3 totals 15 residues. CDR1 is SGHAT and CDR2 is FQDESV in the germline V gene (reference sequence). The trim removed 4 bases at V and 2 bases at J, leaving 7 bases unmatched. The CDR3 loop is CASSSDRAGNYGYTF. The CDR3 nucleotides are TGTGCCAGCAGCTCCGACAGGGCTGGAAACTATGGCTACACCTTC.

CDR3: CASSPGLAPSSYEQYF. The CDR3 DNA reads as TGCGCCAGCAGCCCTGGACTAGCGCCGAGCTCCTACGAGCAGTACTTC. The chain recombines TRBV5-1 with TRBJ2-7; 9 bases align to TRBD2. Germline trimming cut 4 bases from V and 0 bases from J; bases unmatched to any gene: 8. Germline assignment: CDR1 SGHRS and CDR2 YFSETQ. This CDR3 comprises 16 residues.

This clone has a single count. The genes are TRBV5-5 and TRBJ1-1; TRBD1 aligns across 10 bases. CDR1 is SGHKS and CDR2 is YYEKEE in the germline V gene (reference sequence). The trim removed 2 bases at V and 6 bases at J, leaving 4 bases unmatched. The CDR3 totals 14 residues. The CDR3 loop is CASSLRDRGAEAFF. The DNA of the CDR3 is TGTGCCAGCAGCTTAAGGGACAGGGGAGCTGAAGCTTTCTTT. Variable domain in full (rest from reference TRBV5-5 and TRBJ1-1): DAGVTQSPTHLIKTRGQQVTLRCSPISGHKSVSWYQQVLGQGPQFIFQYYEKEERGRGNFPDRFSARQFPNYSSELNVNALLLGDSALYLCASSLRDRGAEAFFGQGTRLTVV.

The gene calls are TRBV18 and TRBJ2-1, with 7 bases lining up with TRBD1. The CDR3 runs 16 residues. After removal of 0 bases from V and 0 bases from J, the junction contained 2 bases not matched to a gene. Germline assignment: CDR1 KGHSH and CDR2 LQKENI. CDR3 nucleotide sequence: TGTGCCAGCTCACCACCCACAGGGGTCTCCTACAATGAGCAGTTCTTC. Translated, it gives CASSPPTGVSYNEQFF.

The table lists this clone with a few counts. The chain recombines TRBV19 with TRBJ2-1, with 11 nucleotides matching TRBD2. Germline V gene data show CDR1 as LNHDA and CDR2 as SQIVND (reference sequence). With 3 bases clipped from V and 4 bases from J, the junction kept 5 bases outside the gene matches. The CDR3 consists of 16 residues. CDR3 loop: CASSISGTSGYNEQFF. The DNA for the CDR3 is TGTGCCAGTAGTATCTCCGGGACTAGCGGTTACAATGAGCAGTTCTTC.

The V call is TRBV13, the J call TRBJ2-7; possible D gene TRBD2, 7 bases. The CDR3 length is 14 residues. Germline lookup yields CDR1 PRHDT and CDR2 FYEKMQ (reference sequence). Trimming removed 6 bases at V and 6 bases at J, with 18 bases between. The CDR3 loop reads CASRIRGTTFEQYF. The CDR3, as DNA: TGTGCCAGCAGAATAAGGGGGACTACCTTCGAGCAGTACTTC.

The chain combines TRBV5-1 with TRBJ2-1; 10 bases agree with TRBD2. Per germline, CDR1 SGHRS and CDR2 YFSETQ. Trimming cost V 0 bases and J 6 bases; bases outside gene matches: 3. The CDR3 is 15 residues long. The CDR3 coding sequence is TGCGCCAGCAGCTTGGGACTAGCGGGCCTCAATGAGCAGTTCTTC. Translation gives CASSLGLAGLNEQFF.

The genes are TRBV12-3 or TRBV12-4 and TRBJ1-2; the match to TRBD1 covers 8 bases. The CDR3 length is 13 residues. V shed 5 bases and J 7 bases; nucleotides not matched to a gene: 6. Here the CDR3 reads CASSQTGGGGYTF. In nucleotides, the CDR3 is TGTGCCAGCAGTCAAACAGGGGGTGGTGGCTACACCTTC.

This clone showed up just once. The rearrangement links TRBV7-9 to TRBJ2-3; TRBD2 matches at 13 bases. Per the germline V gene, CDR1 is SEHNR and CDR2 is FQNEAQ (reference sequence). The CDR3 has 16 amino acids. The ends lost 7 bases at V and 5 bases at J; junction bases unmatched: 9. CDR3 protein: CASTASRLAGGDTQYF. CDR3 nucleotide sequence: TGTGCCAGCACCGCCAGCAGACTAGCGGGAGGAGATACGCAGTATTTT.

The chain has TRBV20-1 and TRBJ2-3; D not certain. CDR3 length: 13 amino acids. CDR1 and CDR2 from the germline V gene are DFQATT and SNEGSKA (reference sequence). V was shortened by 3 bases and J by 1 base, with 8 bases between the two germline ends. Here the CDR3 reads CSASIIGTDTQYF. In DNA form, the CDR3 reads TGCAGTGCTAGTATAATCGGCACAGATACGCAGTATTTT.

J is TRBJ2-3 and V is TRBV5-1; 8 nucleotides align to TRBD2. The length of the CDR3 is 17 residues. Trimming removed 0 bases from V and 0 bases from J; junction bases left unmatched: 6. Germline lookup yields CDR1 SGHRS and CDR2 YFSETQ. CDR3 in DNA: TGCGCCAGCAGCTTGGGGTTAGCGGGAACTAGCACAGATACGCAGTATTTT. This gives the protein CASSLGLAGTSTDTQYF.

The V gene is TRBV5-1, the J gene TRBJ2-3, with 10 bases aligning to TRBD2. Trimming took 0 bases from V and 4 from J; bases not matched to a gene: 5. The CDR3 is made up of 16 amino acids. Germline V gene sequence: CDR1 SGHRS, CDR2 YFSETQ. The CDR3 region is CASSLASGRAPDTQYF. In DNA form, the CDR3 reads TGCGCCAGCAGCTTGGCAAGCGGGAGGGCCCCAGATACGCAGTATTTT.

The chain couples TRBV6-5 to TRBJ2-1; 7 bases map to TRBD1. This CDR3 comprises 13 residues. With V trimmed by 10 bases and J by 8 bases, 11 bases remained unmatched. CDR1 MNHEY and CDR2 SVGAGI come from the germline V gene. CDR3 DNA: TGTGCCACCATAGACAGGGCGGGCGATGAGCAGTTCTTC. Protein product: CATIDRAGDEQFF.

This sequence joins TRBV19 and TRBJ2-1; TRBD2 matches at 14 bases. The CDR3 runs to 15 residues. Trimming at V came to 3 bases and at J to 7 bases, leaving 2 bases not matched to a gene. CDR1 and CDR2 from the germline V gene are LNHDA and SQIVND (reference sequence). The CDR3 loop reads CASSIGTSGSNEQFF. For the CDR3, the DNA is TGTGCCAGTAGTATCGGGACTAGCGGGAGTAATGAGCAGTTCTTC. The full variable domain, in which reference TRBV19 and TRBJ2-1 provide the parts outside the CDR3, is DGGITQSPKYLFRKEGQNVTLSCEQNLNHDAMYWYRQDPGQGLRLIYYSQIVNDFQKGDIAEGYSVSREKKESFPLTVTSAQKNPTAFYLCASSIGTSGSNEQFFGPGTRLTVL.

The rearrangement uses TRBV21-1 and TRBJ2-7; TRBD2 is taken as the D call from the table, unchecked against the DNA. TRBV21-1 represents a pseudogene. This CDR3 has 14 residues. The CDR3 DNA reads as TGTGCCAGCAGCCGTCGGACTAGCGGTTACGAGCAGTACTTC. Protein: CASSRRTSGYEQYF.

This chain uses TRBV6-5 with TRBJ1-1, with a tentative D call TRBD1 (5 bases). Trimming pared 4 bases from V and 1 base from J, leaving 16 bases between. The CDR3 is 16 residues long. Germline values: CDR1 MNHEY, CDR2 SVGAGI. As DNA, the CDR3 is TGTGCCAGCAGTTTCCGGGCAGGGCACTGGAACACTGAAGCTTTCTTT. Translation gives CASSFRAGHWNTEAFF.

The chain couples TRBV19 to TRBJ2-1, with D tentatively TRBD2 (5 bases). V was shortened by 3 bases and J by 7 bases, with 16 bases between the two germline ends. The germline V gene encodes CDR1 LNHDA and CDR2 SQIVND (reference sequence). The CDR3 runs 15 residues. The CDR3 here is CASSIGIASRNEQFF. In DNA form, the CDR3 reads TGTGCCAGTAGTATCGGGATAGCTAGCAGGAATGAGCAGTTCTTC.

V is TRBV7-2 and J is TRBJ2-7, with 7 bases fitting TRBD2. CDR1 and CDR2 (germline): SGHTA, FQGNSA. Trimming took 4 bases from V and 5 from J; bases not matched to a gene: 5. This CDR3 has 13 amino acids. CDR3 sequence reads: CASSYRAGHEQYV. DNA of the CDR3: TGTGCCAGCAGCTACAGAGCGGGACACGAGCAGTACGTC.

The rearrangement joins TRBV2 to TRBJ1-5; D possibly corresponds to TRBD1 (6 bases). The CDR3 length is 14 residues. Per germline, CDR1 SNHLY and CDR2 FYNNEI. The V gene lost 6 bases and the J gene lost 6 bases, with 15 bases spanning the gap. The CDR3 is CASRGQGFFQPQHF. CDR3 DNA: TGTGCCAGCAGGGGGCAGGGGTTTTTTCAGCCCCAGCATTTT.

The chain is built from TRBV18 and TRBJ1-2; D is undetermined. This CDR3 comprises 14 residues. Trimming cost V 5 bases and J 7 bases, with 17 bases left between them. Germline V gene data show CDR1 as KGHSH and CDR2 as LQKENI. The CDR3 loop is CASSSRLGSGGYTF. In DNA, the CDR3 is TGTGCCAGCTCATCCCGGCTAGGCTCGGGTGGCTACACCTTC.

V and J are TRBV9 and TRBJ1-2; the D is unclear. The V gene's germline CDR1 is SGDLS and CDR2 YYNGEE. V lost 1 base and J 4 bases, leaving 20 bases between the germline ends. The CDR3 totals 17 residues. The chain's CDR3 is CASSVPWREEKGYGYTF. DNA for the CDR3: TGTGCCAGCAGCGTACCCTGGAGGGAGGAAAAGGGCTATGGCTACACCTTC.

The CDR3 DNA is TGTGCCAGCAGTTACGGCTCCCTGGGCGCCTACGAGCAGTACTTC. Protein sequence: CASSYGSLGAYEQYF. The chain carries TRBV6-5 and TRBJ2-7; no clear D gene. V was trimmed by 2 bases and J by 2 bases, leaving 13 bases between them. The length of the CDR3 is 15 residues. Germline loops: CDR1 MNHEY, CDR2 SVGAGI.

The chain recombines TRBV19 with TRBJ1-2; TRBD1 matches at 8 bases. The V and J ends lost 10 bases and 5 bases, in that order; junction bases with no gene match: 12. This CDR3 is 14 amino acids long. The V gene's germline CDR1 is LNHDA and CDR2 SQIVND (reference sequence). The CDR3 nucleotides read TGTGCCACCCAGACAGGGGCCCCCGTTTATGGCTACACCTTC. This gives the protein CATQTGAPVYGYTF. Using reference TRBV19 and TRBJ1-2 for the parts outside the CDR3, the full variable domain is DGGITQSPKYLFRKEGQNVTLSCEQNLNHDAMYWYRQDPGQGLRLIYYSQIVNDFQKGDIAEGYSVSREKKESFPLTVTSAQKNPTAFYLCATQTGAPVYGYTFGSGTRLTVV.

The chain couples TRBV10-2 to TRBJ2-1; 9 nucleotides line up with TRBD2. Germline lookup yields CDR1 WSHSY and CDR2 SAAADI. Trimming removed 8 bases from V and 11 bases from J; junction bases left unmatched: 10. This CDR3 comprises 13 residues. This CDR3 reads CASGGLAEWQQFF. The CDR3 DNA follows: TGCGCCAGCGGGGGACTAGCCGAGTGGCAGCAGTTCTTC.